The 14 T cell receptor beta chains presented below share a single source sample, sequenced in a study of blood T cells in healthy people across ages. The use of a sample-barcoded 5' primer and a J-beta primer mix characterized a second PCR of roughly 6 to 11 cycles. TCRdb itself ran the 5' RACE reads through MiXCR, one entry per CDR3 protein. In the table there are hundreds of thousands of distinct CDR3 sequences, about 28% of which are singletons. The sequenced sample consisted of blood. Receptors originate from an elderly woman in good health.

This clonotype was found many times. This chain connects TRBV30 to TRBJ2-3; 8 nucleotides match TRBD1. Germline V gives CDR1 GTSNPN, CDR2 SVGIG (reference sequence). The CDR3 covers 16 residues. J gave up 1 base and V 7 bases, and 13 bases lay outside the gene matches. The CDR3 sequence is CASNSRQGIGTDTQYF. The CDR3 nucleotides are TGTGCCTCAAATTCAAGACAGGGGATTGGCACAGATACGCAGTATTTT.

This clonotype came up many times. The V gene is TRBV20-1, the J gene TRBJ2-1; 11 bases fit TRBD2. The CDR3 covers 11 residues. Germline lookup yields CDR1 DFQATT and CDR2 SNEGSKA (reference sequence). Here the CDR3 DNA reads TGCGCTAGCGGGGGGAAAAATGAGCAGTTCTTC. Translating gives CASGGKNEQFF.

At least ten counts were recorded for this clonotype. The chain is built from TRBV7-9 and TRBJ2-7; 9 bases align to TRBD1. V was clipped by 1 base and J by 6 bases; unmatched bases: 7. This CDR3 comprises 15 residues. Germline-derived CDR1 and CDR2 are SEHNR and FQNEAQ (reference sequence). CDR3 in DNA: TGTGCCAGCAGCTTAGTAACGGGACAGGGAGGCGAGCAGTACTTC. Translating gives CASSLVTGQGGEQYF.

This clonotype was found once. This chain joins TRBV28 and TRBJ1-1; D is ambiguous. In germline, CDR1 is MDHEN, CDR2 SYDVKM. Deletions cut 3 bases from V and 5 bases from J, with 13 bases between. The CDR3 is 14 residues long. CDR3 bases: TGTGCCAGCAGTTTCGGCTCAGGTCAGACTGAAGCTTTCTTT. The encoded protein is CASSFGSGQTEAFF. The variable domain in full, with the rest retrieved from reference TRBV28 and TRBJ1-1, is DVKVTQSSRYLVKRTGEKVFLECVQDMDHENMFWYRQDPGLGLRLIYFSYDVKMKEKGDIPEGYSVSREKKERFSLILESASTNQTSMYLCASSFGSGQTEAFFGQGTRLTVV.

As for this clonotype: A much larger clone differs by one base, so this may be a read error. The rearrangement joins TRBV7-2 to TRBJ2-1; the D gene is possibly TRBD1 (5 bases). V gave up 4 bases and J gave up 13 bases, with 20 bases separating them. CDR1 and CDR2 from the germline V gene are SGHTA and FQGNSA. This CDR3 has 14 residues. The CDR3 sequence: CASSSGPVQETQFF. Here the CDR3 DNA reads TGTGCCAGCAGCTCAGGGCCAGTCCAAGAGACCCAGTTCTTC.

CDR3 residues: CASRRTAYNEQFF. CDR3 bases: TGTGCCAGCAGGAGGACAGCCTACAATGAGCAGTTCTTC. The chain combines TRBV11-2 with TRBJ2-1, with a tentative D call TRBD1 (6 bases). From germline, CDR1 is SGHAT and CDR2 FQNNGV. This CDR3 is 13 amino acids long. The V end was cut by 6 bases, the J end by 2 bases, with 8 bases between.

This clonotype was detected many times. The J gene is TRBJ2-3, the V gene TRBV7-2; 10 bases match TRBD2. The V gene's germline CDR1 is SGHTA and CDR2 FQGNSA. V trimming: 2 bases; J trimming: 3 bases; junction bases outside the gene matches: 5. The CDR3 totals 16 residues. The CDR3 is CASSLSGGARTDTQYF. The CDR3 DNA sequence: TGTGCCAGCAGCTTAAGCGGGGGGGCCAGAACAGATACGCAGTATTTT.

By its share, this clonotype is medium-sized. The chain recombines TRBV9 with TRBJ2-5; TRBD1 is a possible D gene (6 bases). The CDR3 is 12 residues long. Trimming removed 4 bases from V and 5 bases from J, with 9 bases in between. Germline lookup yields CDR1 SGDLS and CDR2 YYNGEE. This chain's CDR3 is CASSRTEETQYF. DNA of the CDR3: TGTGCCAGCAGCAGGACAGAGGAGACCCAGTACTTC.

CDR3 region: CASTDFGGGELFF. CDR3 sequence (DNA): TGTGCCAGCACCGACTTCGGGGGGGGGGAGCTGTTTTTT. J is TRBJ2-2 and V is TRBV6-6; 7 bases map to TRBD2. This CDR3 contains 13 residues. Germline lookup yields CDR1 MNHNY and CDR2 SVGAGI (reference sequence). The V segment lost 7 bases and the J segment 8 bases; nucleotides outside the gene matches: 7.

The chain links TRBV19 to TRBJ2-7; D is possibly TRBD1 (7 bases). The CDR3 consists of 15 residues. The germline V and J ends were trimmed by 5 bases and 1 base, with 15 bases remaining between them. Per the germline V gene, CDR1 is LNHDA and CDR2 is SQIVND (reference sequence). The CDR3 is CASSPAQGTSYEQYF. DNA for the CDR3: TGTGCCAGTAGTCCCGCACAGGGGACTTCCTACGAGCAGTACTTC.

This clonotype was recorded a few times. The genes are TRBV5-5 and TRBJ1-1, with D perhaps matching TRBD1 (5 bases). The germline V gene encodes CDR1 SGHKS and CDR2 YYEKEE (reference sequence). The CDR3 runs to 14 residues. Trimming removed 3 bases from V and 1 base from J, with 10 bases in between. In DNA, the CDR3 is TGTGCCAGCAGCTGGGGACTGCCGAACACTGAAGCTTTCTTT. Protein sequence: CASSWGLPNTEAFF. The entire variable domain, with the rest obtained from reference TRBV5-5 and TRBJ1-1, is as follows: DAGVTQSPTHLIKTRGQQVTLRCSPISGHKSVSWYQQVLGQGPQFIFQYYEKEERGRGNFPDRFSARQFPNYSSELNVNALLLGDSALYLCASSWGLPNTEAFFGQGTRLTVV.

The V and J genes are TRBV3-1 and TRBJ2-1; 10 bases line up with TRBD1. Germline V gene data show CDR1 as LGHDT and CDR2 as YNNKEL (reference sequence). The CDR3 extends over 15 amino acids. The V and J ends lost 4 bases and 4 bases, in that order; junction bases with no gene match: 4. CDR3 region: CASSPGTGEYNEQFF. CDR3 bases: TGTGCCAGCAGCCCAGGGACAGGGGAGTACAATGAGCAGTTCTTC.

The rearrangement links TRBV6-1 to TRBJ1-2; D is ambiguous. Germline values: CDR1 MNHNS, CDR2 SASEGT. V lost 1 base and J 2 bases, leaving 11 bases between the germline ends. The CDR3 has 15 amino acids. CDR3 loop: CASSEGFGPNYGYTF. CDR3 nucleotide sequence: TGTGCCAGCAGTGAAGGGTTCGGACCCAACTATGGCTACACCTTC.

Ten or more counts support this clonotype. The chain uses TRBV5-5 and TRBJ2-7; 10 nucleotides match TRBD1. Germline V gene data show CDR1 as SGHKS and CDR2 as YYEKEE (reference sequence). The CDR3 totals 13 residues. Losses at the gene ends were 3 bases for V and 3 bases for J; bases not matched to a gene: 0. CDR3 DNA sequence: TGTGCCAGCAGCTGGACAGGGGGCTACGAGCAGTACTTC. It translates to CASSWTGGYEQYF.